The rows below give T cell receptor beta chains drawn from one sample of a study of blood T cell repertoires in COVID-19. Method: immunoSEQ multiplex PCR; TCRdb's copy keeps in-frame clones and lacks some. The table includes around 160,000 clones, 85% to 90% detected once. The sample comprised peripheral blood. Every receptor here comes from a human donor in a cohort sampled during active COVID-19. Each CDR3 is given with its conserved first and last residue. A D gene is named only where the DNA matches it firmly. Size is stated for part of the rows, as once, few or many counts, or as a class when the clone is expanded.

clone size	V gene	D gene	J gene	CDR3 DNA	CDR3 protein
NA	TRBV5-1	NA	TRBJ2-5	TGCGCCAGCAGCTTCCAAGCAGGGAACCAAGAGACCCAGTACTTC	CASSFQAGNQETQYF
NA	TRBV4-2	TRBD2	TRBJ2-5	TGTGCCAGCAGCCTACTAACTAGCGGGGTCGAAGAGACCCAGTACTTC	CASSLLTSGVEETQYF
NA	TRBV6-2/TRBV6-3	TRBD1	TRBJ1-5	TGTGCCAGCAGTTCGAACAGGGGAGCCCAGCATTTT	CASSSNRGAQHF
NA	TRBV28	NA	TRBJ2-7	TGTGCCAGCAGTTTATACCGGGACAACTACGAGCAGTACTTC	CASSLYRDNYEQYF
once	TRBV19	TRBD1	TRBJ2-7	TGTGCCAGTAGCCGAACGACAGGGCTGTCCTACGAGCAGTACTTC	CASSRTTGLSYEQYF
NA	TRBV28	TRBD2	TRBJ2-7	TGTGCCAGCAGTTCTACAAGCGGGAGGAGATACTACGAGCAGTACTTC	CASSSTSGRRYYEQYF
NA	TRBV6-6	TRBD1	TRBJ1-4	TGTGCCAGCACCTCACTGCTGACAGGGATGGAGGAAAAACTGTTTTTT	CASTSLLTGMEEKLFF
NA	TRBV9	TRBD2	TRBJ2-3	TGTGCCAGCAGCGTAGGCATCCTGACGGGAGGAGGGACAGATACGCAGTATTTT	CASSVGILTGGGTDTQYF
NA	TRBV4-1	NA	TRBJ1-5	TGCGCCAGCAGCCAAGATAGTGGTGGGCTAAGCAATCAGCCCCAGCATTTT	CASSQDSGGLSNQPQHF
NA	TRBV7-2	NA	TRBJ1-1	TGTGCCAGCAGCTTTGCGGGCCCGAACACTGAAGCTTTCTTT	CASSFAGPNTEAFF
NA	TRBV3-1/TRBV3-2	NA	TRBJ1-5	TGTGCCAGCAGCCAAAGCAGGGGACAGCCCCAGCATTTT	CASSQSRGQPQHF
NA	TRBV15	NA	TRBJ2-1	TGTGCCACCAGCAGAGGGGGGGGCAGCTACAATGAGCAGTTCTTC	CATSRGGGSYNEQFF
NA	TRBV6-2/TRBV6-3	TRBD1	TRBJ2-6	TGTGCCAGCAGCTCCGGGACAGGGAAATCTGGGGCCAACGTCCTGACTTTC	CASSSGTGKSGANVLTF
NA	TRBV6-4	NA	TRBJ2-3	TGTGCCAGCAGTGACCAGATCACAGATACGCAGTATTTT	CASSDQITDTQYF
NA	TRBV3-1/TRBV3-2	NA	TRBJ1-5	TGTGCCAGCAGCCCCCGTATCATGGCCGATCAGCCCCAGCATTTT	CASSPRIMADQPQHF
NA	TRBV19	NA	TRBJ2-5	TGTGCCAGTAGAACCGGGTTCCCCGAGGGGACCCAGTACTTC	CASRTGFPEGTQYF
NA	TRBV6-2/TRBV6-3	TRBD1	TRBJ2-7	TGTGCCAGCAGTTACTCTTTCCGGACAGGTCGGTACGAGCAGTACTTC	CASSYSFRTGRYEQYF
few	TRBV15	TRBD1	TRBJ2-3	TGTGCCACCAGCAGAGATCCCGGACAGGGCACAGATACGCAGTATTTT	CATSRDPGQGTDTQYF